This T cell receptor beta chain was sequenced during a study of OX40 agonist ivuxolimab in advanced cancers. Whole-study results and caveats: Dose levels from 0.1 to 3.0 mg/kg saw CD4+ and CD8+ blood T cells expand clonally by week 6.

As for this clone: Its antigen is not identified.

Profiled with immunoSEQ multiplex PCR; TCRdb holds only in-frame clones, not every one. The sample yields some 66,000 clones, nearly 90% seen once. This sequence was found in an adult with an advanced solid tumor such as melanoma, head and neck, liver or kidney cancer. This specimen consisted of CD4+ or CD8+ T cells sorted from blood, obtained in a trial of the OX40 agonist ivuxolimab.

CDR3 in DNA: TGTGCCAGCAGCTACCCCTCCCGGTATGGGGTAAACTATGGCTACACCTTC. This translates into CASSYPSRYGVNYGYTF. This rearrangement joins TRBV7-9 to TRBJ1-2, with D uncertain. Germline V gene lookup returns CDR1 SEHNR and CDR2 FQNEAQ (reference sequence). This CDR3 comprises 17 residues. V shed 4 bases and J shed 2 bases, with 20 bases lying between them.